This T cell receptor beta chain was captured in a study of spatial heterogeneity in lung cancer. TCRdb analysed the 5' RACE reads with MiXCR anew, one entry per CDR3 protein. This table has 13,000 or so distinct CDR3 sequences, about 6% appearing once. This CDR3 contains 14 residues. Germline V gene sequence: CDR1 KGHDR, CDR2 SFDVKD. V was shortened by 9 bases and J by 5 bases, with 18 bases between the two germline ends. Study observations and caveats: How many expanded intratumoral alpha and beta TCRs were present tracked the tumor mutation count, which was a count of nonsynonymous mutations.

The time point is: sample taken at primary tumor resection. Extraction of whole RNA from tumor, nontumor lung or frozen PBMC preceded unsorted sequencing. This clonotype was recorded a few times. As yet, its antigen is unknown. Since the library was made to target alpha chains, this beta chain is a stray read and its abundance is not meaningful. The TCR comes from a female donor with early-stage non-small cell lung cancer. The chain links TRBV24-1 to TRBJ1-2; TRBD1 might be the D (6 bases). The specimen comprised lung tumor tissue, sampled at surgery. CDR3 bases: TGTGCCACCTCAAGCGCAGGGGAGGGGTATGGCTACACCTTC. This sequence encodes CATSSAGEGYGYTF.